The source of this T cell receptor (beta chain) is a study of blood T cell repertoires in COVID-19. Study summary: Samples taken during acute and convalescent COVID-19 were collected in the United States, Italy and Spain. Nucleic acid was either cDNA or gDNA, and it came from T cells, B-cell-depleted T cells, or PBMCs.

In the original analysis: Amplified reference gene primers provided the basis for estimating nucleated cell counts. The method was immunoSEQ multiplex PCR; TCRdb's version includes in-frame clones alone and lacks a portion of them. That table is the source of V, J and clone size, and D and trimming were worked out from the DNA. The top ten hold over 2% of the sample, which has about 110,000 clones, 88% seen once. Between the trimmed V and J ends, which lost 0 bases and 7 bases, there was a span of 15 bases. CDR1 and CDR2 from the germline V gene are SGHNT and YENEEA. CDR3 length: 16 residues. Input material: peripheral blood. The chain links TRBV11-3 to TRBJ2-2; D is perhaps TRBD1 (5 bases). This clonotype was sampled from a human donor in a cohort sampled during active COVID-19. This CDR3 is CASSLDLMGPGGELFF. The CDR3 bases are TGTGCCAGCAGCTTAGATCTAATGGGGCCTGGCGGGGAGCTGTTTTTT.